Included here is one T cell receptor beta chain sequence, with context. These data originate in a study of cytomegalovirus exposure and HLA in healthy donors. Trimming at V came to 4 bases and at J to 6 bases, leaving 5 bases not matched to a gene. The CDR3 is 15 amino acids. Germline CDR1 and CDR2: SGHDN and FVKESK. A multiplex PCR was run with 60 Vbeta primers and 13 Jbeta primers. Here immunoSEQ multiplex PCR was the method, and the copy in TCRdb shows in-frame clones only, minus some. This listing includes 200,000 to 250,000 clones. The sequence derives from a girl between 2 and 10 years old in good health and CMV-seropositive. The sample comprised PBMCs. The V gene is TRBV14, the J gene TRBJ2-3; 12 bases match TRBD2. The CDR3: CASSLLAGGRDTQYF. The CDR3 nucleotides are TGTGCCAGCAGCCTTCTAGCGGGAGGGAGGGATACGCAGTATTTT. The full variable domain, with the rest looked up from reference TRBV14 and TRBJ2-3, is EAGVTQFPSHSVIEKGQTVTLRCDPISGHDNLYWYRRVMGKEIKFLLHFVKESKQDESGMPNNRFLAERTGGTYSTLKVQPAELEDSGVYFCASSLLAGGRDTQYFGPGTRLTVL.